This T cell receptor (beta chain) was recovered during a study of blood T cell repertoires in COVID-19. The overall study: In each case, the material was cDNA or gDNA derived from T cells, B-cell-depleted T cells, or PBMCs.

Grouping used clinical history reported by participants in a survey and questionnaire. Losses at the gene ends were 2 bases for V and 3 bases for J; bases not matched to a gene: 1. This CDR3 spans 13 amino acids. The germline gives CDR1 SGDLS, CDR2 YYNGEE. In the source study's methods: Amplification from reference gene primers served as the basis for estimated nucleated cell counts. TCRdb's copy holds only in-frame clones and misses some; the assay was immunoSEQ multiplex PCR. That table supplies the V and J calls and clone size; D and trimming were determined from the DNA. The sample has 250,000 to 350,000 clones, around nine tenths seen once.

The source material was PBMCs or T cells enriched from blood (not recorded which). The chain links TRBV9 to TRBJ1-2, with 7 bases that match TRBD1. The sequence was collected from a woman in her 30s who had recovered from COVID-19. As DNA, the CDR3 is TGTGCCAGCAGCGTGGGACAGTACTATGGCTACACCTTC. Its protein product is CASSVGQYYGYTF. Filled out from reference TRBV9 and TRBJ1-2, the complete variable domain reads DSGVTQTPKHLITATGQRVTLRCSPRSGDLSVYWYQQSLDQGLQFLIQYYNGEERAKGNILERFSAQQFPDLHSELNLSSLELGDSALYFCASSVGQYYGYTFGSGTRLTVV.